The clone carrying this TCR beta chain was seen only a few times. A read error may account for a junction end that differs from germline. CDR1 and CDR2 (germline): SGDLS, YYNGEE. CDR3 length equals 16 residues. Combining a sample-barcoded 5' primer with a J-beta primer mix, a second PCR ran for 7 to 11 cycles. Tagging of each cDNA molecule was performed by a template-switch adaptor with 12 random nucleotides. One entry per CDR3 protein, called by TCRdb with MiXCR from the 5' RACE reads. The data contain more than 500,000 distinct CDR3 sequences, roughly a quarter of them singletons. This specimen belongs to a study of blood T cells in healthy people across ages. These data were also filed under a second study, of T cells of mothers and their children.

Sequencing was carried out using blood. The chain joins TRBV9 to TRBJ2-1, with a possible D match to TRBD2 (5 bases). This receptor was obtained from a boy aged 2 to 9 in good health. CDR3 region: CASSDPPASNDNEQFF. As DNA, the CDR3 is TGTGCTAGCAGCGATCCCCCTGCTAGCAACGACAATGAGCAGTTCTTC.